These T cell receptor beta chains were read from a single sample in a study of blood T cells in healthy people across ages. TCRdb fed the 5' RACE reads into MiXCR, producing one record per CDR3 protein. Of about 1.5 million distinct CDR3 sequences listed, about 40% are singletons. Sample: blood. The receptors stem from a woman aged 18-29 years in good health. Both conserved end residues are part of each CDR3. The D gene is left open where the match is weak. Size is omitted from some rows. Given values are once, few, many or a class for expanded clones.

D gene	J gene	clone size	V gene	CDR3 protein	CDR3 DNA
TRBD1	TRBJ1-2	few	TRBV12-3/TRBV12-4	CASSYNRGSNYGYTF	TGTGCCAGCAGTTATAACAGGGGCAGCAACTATGGCTACACCTTC
TRBD2	TRBJ2-5	-	TRBV20-1	CSASYAGGHNEQYF	TGCAGTGCTAGTTATGCGGGGGGCCACAATGAGCAGTACTTC
-	TRBJ2-1	once	TRBV7-4	CASSSAANHSEQFF	TGTGCCAGCAGCTCCGCCGCGAATCACAGTGAGCAGTTCTTC
TRBD1	TRBJ2-7	once	TRBV10-3	CAISGTGNNEQYF	TGTGCCATCAGTGGGACAGGGAACAATGAGCAGTACTTC
-	TRBJ2-7	-	TRBV3-1	CASSQGEGSGVTREQYF	TGTGCCAGCAGCCAAGGAGAGGGGTCCGGGGTAACACGCGAGCAGTACTTC
-	TRBJ2-3	-	TRBV28	CASSSPRGTPVGAKDTQYF	TGTGCCAGCAGTTCGCCGCGGGGCACCCCGGTGGGAGCAAAAGATACGCAGTATTTT
TRBD2	TRBJ2-1	-	TRBV20-1	CSARRGSTSPSGEQFF	TGCAGTGCTAGGCGGGGGAGTACATCTCCTTCGGGTGAGCAGTTCTTC
-	TRBJ2-5	few	TRBV7-2	CASSSDSYQETQYF	TGTGCCAGCAGCTCCGACAGTTACCAAGAGACCCAGTACTTC
-	TRBJ2-1	-	TRBV5-1	CASRQSYNEQFF	TGCGCCAGCAGACAATCGTACAATGAGCAGTTCTTC
TRBD2	TRBJ2-1	few	TRBV7-2	CASRLTGGHYNEQFF	TGTGCCAGCAGATTAACGGGGGGGCACTACAATGAGCAGTTCTTC
-	TRBJ2-5	-	TRBV20-1	CSASGPRTSETQYF	TGCAGTGCTAGTGGTCCTCGGACGAGCGAGACCCAGTACTTC
TRBD2	TRBJ2-1	few	TRBV7-8	CASSLGGTGLVRGNEQFF	TGTGCCAGCAGCTTAGGAGGTACGGGACTAGTACGTGGCAATGAGCAGTTCTTC
TRBD1	TRBJ1-2	-	TRBV7-9	CASSVPQGVGGYTF	TGTGCCAGCAGCGTACCTCAGGGGGTGGGAGGCTACACCTTC
-	TRBJ1-2	-	TRBV14	CASSPPGPANYGYTF	TGTGCCAGCAGTCCTCCAGGGCCGGCTAACTATGGCTACACCTTC
TRBD2	TRBJ2-5	-	TRBV6-6	CASSPVGTSGEETQYF	TGTGCCAGCAGTCCCGTCGGGACTAGCGGGGAAGAGACCCAGTACTTC
-	TRBJ1-2	few	TRBV20-1	CSALKRGGIYGYTF	TGCAGTGCCCTAAAACGGGGGGGGATCTATGGCTACACCTTC
-	TRBJ1-1	-	TRBV5-5	CASSLVSGAHTEAFF	TGTGCCAGCAGCTTGGTCTCGGGGGCACACACTGAAGCTTTCTTT
TRBD2	TRBJ2-7	few	TRBV7-9	CASSYPGLADYEQYF	TGTGCCAGCAGCTACCCGGGACTAGCGGACTACGAGCAGTACTTC
TRBD1	TRBJ2-7	few	TRBV6-1	CASSRLTGVGPSYEQYF	TGTGCCAGCAGTCGCCTTACAGGGGTAGGCCCGTCCTACGAGCAGTACTTC
-	TRBJ2-1	many	TRBV6-2/TRBV6-3	CASTGWGASSYNEQFF	TGTGCCAGCACCGGGTGGGGGGCCAGCTCCTACAATGAGCAGTTCTTC
TRBD2	TRBJ2-3	-	TRBV20-1	CSAQRTSGTSTDTQYF	TGCAGTGCTCAGAGGACTAGCGGAACTAGCACAGATACGCAGTATTTT
-	TRBJ2-7	few	TRBV4-1	CASSQDLTMGSYEQYF	TGCGCCAGCAGCCAAGATCTGACGATGGGCTCCTACGAGCAGTACTTC
-	TRBJ2-1	-	TRBV20-1	CSAGGRGAVWNEQFF	TGCAGTGCGGGGGGACGAGGGGCGGTGTGGAATGAGCAGTTCTTC
-	TRBJ1-5	-	TRBV20-1	CSARDGKQAEGNQPQHF	TGCAGTGCCCGCGACGGAAAACAGGCTGAGGGCAATCAGCCCCAGCATTTT
-	TRBJ2-4	-	TRBV27	CASSPDRAGNKIQYF	TGTGCCAGCAGTCCTGACCGGGCGGGCAACAAAATTCAGTACTTC
-	TRBJ2-3	-	TRBV12-3/TRBV12-4	CASSVGGGVGDTQYF	TGTGCCAGCAGTGTGGGAGGAGGGGTTGGAGATACGCAGTATTTT
-	TRBJ1-1	-	TRBV29-1	CSVSPRMNTEAFF	TGCAGCGTTAGTCCTCGGATGAACACTGAAGCTTTCTTT
TRBD2	TRBJ2-1	-	TRBV20-1	CSATLLAASGGQEEQFF	TGCAGTGCTACTCTCCTAGCGGCGAGCGGGGGGCAGGAGGAGCAGTTCTTC
TRBD2	TRBJ2-1	few	TRBV20-1	CSAREVGGRAGNEQFF	TGCAGTGCTAGAGAGGTCGGGGGGAGGGCCGGGAATGAGCAGTTCTTC
-	TRBJ2-1	few	TRBV25-1	CASSDRAGAGTPGWQFF	TGTGCCAGCAGTGATCGAGCCGGGGCAGGGACCCCGGGGTGGCAGTTCTTC
TRBD1	TRBJ1-2	-	TRBV5-5	CASSHSRTGYYGYTF	TGTGCCAGCAGCCACTCACGGACAGGGTACTATGGCTACACCTTT
-	TRBJ2-1	few	TRBV7-6	CASSLARGEGSYNEQFF	TGTGCCAGCAGCTTAGCGAGGGGGGAGGGCTCCTACAATGAGCAGTTCTTC
-	TRBJ2-7	-	TRBV2	CASNRPTASHEQYF	TGTGCCAGTAACAGGCCCACCGCGTCCCACGAGCAGTACTTC
TRBD2	TRBJ2-1	-	TRBV3-1	CASSQGTETSGSLEFF	TGTGCCAGCAGCCAAGGGACCGAAACTAGCGGGAGCCTGGAGTTCTTC
-	TRBJ1-5	few	TRBV20-1	CSGREGGNQPQHF	TGCAGTGGTCGGGAAGGTGGCAATCAGCCCCAGCATTTT
TRBD1	TRBJ2-7	-	TRBV12-3/TRBV12-4	CASSLGTGDFYEQYF	TGTGCCAGCAGTTTAGGGACAGGGGACTTCTACGAGCAGTACTTC
TRBD1	TRBJ2-6	few	TRBV5-1	CASSPGQGYFSGANVLTF	TGCGCCAGCAGCCCGGGACAGGGGTACTTCTCTGGGGCCAACGTCCTGACTTTC
TRBD1	TRBJ2-1	-	TRBV7-9	CASRKTGGTVNEQFF	TGTGCCAGCAGGAAGACAGGGGGCACCGTAAATGAGCAGTTCTTC